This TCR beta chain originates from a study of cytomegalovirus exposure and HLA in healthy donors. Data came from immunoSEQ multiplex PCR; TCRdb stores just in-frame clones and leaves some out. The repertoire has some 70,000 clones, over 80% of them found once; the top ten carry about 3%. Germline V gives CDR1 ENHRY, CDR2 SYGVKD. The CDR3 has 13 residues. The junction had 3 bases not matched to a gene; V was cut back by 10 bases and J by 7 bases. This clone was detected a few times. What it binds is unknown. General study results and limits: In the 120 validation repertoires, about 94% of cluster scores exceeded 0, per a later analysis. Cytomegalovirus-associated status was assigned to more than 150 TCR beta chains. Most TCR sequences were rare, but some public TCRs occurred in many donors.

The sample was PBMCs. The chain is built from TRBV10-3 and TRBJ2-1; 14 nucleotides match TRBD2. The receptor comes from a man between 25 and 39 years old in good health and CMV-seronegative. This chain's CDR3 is CATGTSGSNEQFF. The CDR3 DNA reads TGTGCCACCGGGACTAGCGGGAGTAATGAGCAGTTCTTC.